This T cell receptor beta chain was identified in a study of CD8 T cells in ankylosing spondylitis. Study-level points and caveats: In peripheral blood, disease-linked CD8+ clones occurred at relatively low frequencies. Seven or eight highly homologous variants made up a TCR beta motif, and this motif appeared characteristic of ankylosing spondylitis blood.

The CDR3 length is 15 residues. The ends lost 6 bases at V and 0 bases at J; junction bases unmatched: 4. TCRdb ran MiXCR on the 5' RACE reads and lists one entry per CDR3 protein. This sample yields around 390,000 distinct CDR3 sequences, of which approximately 20% are seen a single time; about a sixth belongs to the top ten. Points on this clonotype: Its antigen is currently unknown.

The receptor was isolated from a male donor with ankylosing spondylitis. The chain has TRBV12-3 or TRBV12-4 and TRBJ2-2; 7 nucleotides agree with TRBD2. Source material: blood, either unsorted or a sorted T cell fraction (not recorded which). The CDR3 nucleotides are TGTGCCAGCAGGGAACTAGCGACGAACACCGGGGAGCTGTTTTTT. It yields the protein CASRELATNTGELFF.